The present TCR beta chain was sequenced within a study of blood T cell repertoires in COVID-19. CDR3 length: 14 residues. Germline CDR1 and CDR2: LNHDA and SQIVND (reference sequence). J lost 5 bases, V lost 3 bases, and 5 bases had no gene match. Sequenced by immunoSEQ multiplex PCR; TCRdb stores in-frame clones only, minus some. The table lists over 250,000 clones, around 89% of them singletons. Residents of 24 US areas, aged about 18 to 95 years, made up the participants. This sequence originates from a man aged 35 to 55 who had recovered from COVID-19. The rearrangement joins TRBV19 to TRBJ2-7, with 9 bases fitting TRBD1. Sequenced input: PBMCs or T cells enriched from blood (not recorded which). The CDR3 DNA reads as TGTGCCAGTAGTATCGTACAGGGGGCCAACGAGCAGTACTTC. It is translated as CASSIVQGANEQYF. Filled out from reference TRBV19 and TRBJ2-7, the complete variable domain reads DGGITQSPKYLFRKEGQNVTLSCEQNLNHDAMYWYRQDPGQGLRLIYYSQIVNDFQKGDIAEGYSVSREKKESFPLTVTSAQKNPTAFYLCASSIVQGANEQYFGPGTRLTVT.